These 16 T cell receptor beta chains originate from one sample sequenced in a study of shared clonotypes between healthy human individuals. TCRdb keeps only in-frame clones here, not all; method: immunoSEQ multiplex PCR. The sample carries about 1 million clones, about 75% recorded once. Material: memory CD4+ T cells sorted from blood. Subset meaning: CD45RA-negative fraction. The receptors shown here come from a man in his late teens or twenties in good health.

Concerning this clone: The sample contains more than one DNA sequence encoding this CDR3. This sequence joins TRBV18 and TRBJ2-5; D is uncertain. The germline CDR1 and CDR2 sequences are KGHSH and LQKENI. The germline V and J ends were trimmed by 0 bases and 4 bases, with 6 bases remaining between them. CDR3 length equals 13 residues. CDR3 protein: CASSPPVGETQYF. The CDR3 nucleotides read TGTGCCAGCTCACCACCAGTGGGAGAGACCCAGTACTTC.

In this sample, this clone turned up a few times. This chain uses TRBV5-1 with TRBJ2-7; D gene unclear. Trimming removed 4 bases at V and 2 bases at J, with 19 bases between. The V gene's germline CDR1 is SGHRS and CDR2 YFSETQ. The CDR3 totals 16 residues. The CDR3 DNA reads TGCGCCAGCAGCGCAGATCCGGGCCGCACAGCCTACGAGCAGTACTTC. It codes for CASSADPGRTAYEQYF.

The chain uses TRBV7-9 and TRBJ2-3, with TRBD1 as a possible D gene (6 bases). The V end lost 2 bases, the J end lost 7 bases, and 22 bases lay between the germline ends. The germline gives CDR1 SEHNR, CDR2 FQNEAQ (reference sequence). This CDR3 spans 17 amino acids. The CDR3 reads CASSLWGPKLGENTQYF. DNA for the CDR3: TGTGCCAGCAGCTTATGGGGGCCCAAACTTGGTGAAAATACGCAGTATTTT.

This chain connects TRBV19 to TRBJ1-5, with 7 bases fitting TRBD1. The CDR3 sequence is 16 residues long. Germline V gene lookup returns CDR1 LNHDA and CDR2 SQIVND (reference sequence). With 5 bases clipped from V and 3 bases from J, the junction kept 10 bases outside the gene matches. The DNA for the CDR3 is TGTGCCAGTAGTTCCAGGCGTGACAGGGCCAATCAGCCCCAGCATTTT. This translates into CASSSRRDRANQPQHF.

The rearrangement uses TRBV6-1 and TRBJ2-7, with D uncertain. V was shortened by 3 bases and J by 5 bases, with 8 bases between the two germline ends. This CDR3 region has 12 residues. CDR1 is MNHNS, CDR2 SASEGT, per germline. The CDR3 region has the DNA TGTGCCAGCAGTGAGGGCAGACACGAGCAGTACTTC. Protein: CASSEGRHEQYF.

This chain connects TRBV7-2 to TRBJ2-4, with unresolved D. Trimming took 3 bases from V and 0 from J, leaving 12 bases between them. Germline lookup yields CDR1 SGHTA and CDR2 FQGNSA. This CDR3 comprises 16 residues. CDR3 DNA sequence: TGTGCCAGCAGCTTGGGCAGGCTACTAGCCAAAAACATTCAGTACTTC. As protein: CASSLGRLLAKNIQYF.

This chain links TRBV28 with TRBJ2-1; D not resolved. With 1 base removed from V and 10 bases from J, the gap between germline ends came to 14 bases. This CDR3 contains 14 residues. The germline V gene encodes CDR1 MDHEN and CDR2 SYDVKM. The CDR3 is CASSLSDSPGEQFF. In nucleotides, the CDR3 is TGTGCCAGCAGTTTATCAGACTCCCCCGGAGAGCAGTTCTTC.

The genes are TRBV23-1 and TRBJ2-1, with 8 bases aligning to TRBD2. TRBV23-1 is assigned to the ORF class and has an uncertain function. V lost 0 bases, J lost 2 bases, and 6 bases stayed unmatched. The CDR3 is 17 residues long. The CDR3 nucleotides read TGCGCCAGCAGTCAATCGGCGAGCGGGAGTCCCTACAATGAGCAGTTCTTC. Translated, it gives CASSQSASGSPYNEQFF.

Points on this clone: A much more abundant neighbour one base away suggests this may be a read error. V and J are TRBV10-3 and TRBJ1-1; D is possibly TRBD1 (6 bases). V dropped 4 bases and J dropped 1 base, with 7 bases sitting between them. This CDR3 spans 13 amino acids. Germline lookup yields CDR1 ENHRY and CDR2 SYGVKD. The CDR3 is CAISGTENTEAFF. CDR3 nucleotides: TGTGCCATCAGTGGGACAGAGAACACTGAAGCTTTCTTT.

The chain recombines TRBV18 with TRBJ2-7, with 11 bases aligning to TRBD2. The trim removed 3 bases at V and 6 bases at J, leaving 4 bases unmatched. This CDR3 has 14 amino acids. CDR1 and CDR2 from the germline V gene are KGHSH and LQKENI. The CDR3 nucleotides read TGTGCCAGCTCACCGACTAGCGGGGCCTCCGAGCAGTACTTC. This codes for CASSPTSGASEQYF. Variable domain in full (rest from reference TRBV18 and TRBJ2-7): NAGVMQNPRHLVRRRGQEARLRCSPMKGHSHVYWYRQLPEEGLKFMVYLQKENIIDESGMPKERFSAEFPKEGPSILRIQQVVRGDSAAYFCASSPTSGASEQYFGPGTRLTVT.

The chain recombines TRBV6-1 with TRBJ1-4; TRBD1 might be the D (6 bases). The germline V and J ends were trimmed by 6 bases and 5 bases, with 10 bases remaining between them. This CDR3 region has 13 residues. Germline V gene lookup returns CDR1 MNHNS and CDR2 SASEGT. The CDR3 reads CASRQGGNEKLFF. The DNA of the CDR3 is TGTGCCAGCAGACAGGGAGGGAATGAAAAACTGTTTTTT.

About this clone itself: At the DNA level, this CDR3 is encoded by other sequences in the same sample as well. The J gene is TRBJ1-2, the V gene TRBV7-2; 9 bases line up with TRBD1. The CDR3 has 14 residues. Germline CDR1 and CDR2: SGHTA and FQGNSA. The V gene end was trimmed by 5 bases and the J gene end by 5 bases; junction bases not matched to a gene: 6. CDR3: CASSPDRGGYGYTF. The CDR3 nucleotides are TGTGCCAGCAGCCCGGACAGGGGTGGTTATGGCTACACCTTC. The full variable domain, completed using reference TRBV7-2 and TRBJ1-2, is GAGVSQSPSNKVTEKGKDVELRCDPISGHTALYWYRQSLGQGLEFLIYFQGNSAPDKSGLPSDRFSAERTGGSVSTLTIQRTQQEDSAVYLCASSPDRGGYGYTFGSGTRLTVV.

V usage is TRBV30 and J usage is TRBJ1-2; 8 bases match TRBD1. The junction had 6 bases not matched to a gene; V was cut back by 2 bases and J by 7 bases. CDR1 GTSNPN and CDR2 SVGIG come from the germline V gene (reference sequence). The CDR3 consists of 13 residues. The DNA for the CDR3 is TGTGCCTGGAGTATCACAGGGGGGGGTGGCTACACCTTC. Its translation: CAWSITGGGGYTF. Full variable domain (outside the CDR3, taken from reference TRBV30 and TRBJ1-2): SQTIHQWPATLVQPVGSPLSLECTVEGTSNPNLYWYRQAAGRGLQLLFYSVGIGQISSEVPQNLSASRPQDRQFILSSKKLLLSDSGFYLCAWSITGGGGYTFGSGTRLTVV.

The genes are TRBV2 and TRBJ2-1; tentative D call: TRBD2 (6 bases). This CDR3 region has 15 residues. The V end was cut by 1 base, the J end by 5 bases, with 12 bases between. From germline, CDR1 is SNHLY and CDR2 FYNNEI. This CDR3 reads CASSEDSGMNNEQFF. Here the CDR3 DNA reads TGTGCCAGCAGTGAAGATAGCGGAATGAACAATGAGCAGTTCTTC.

The V call is TRBV18, the J call TRBJ2-1, with 12 nucleotides matching TRBD2. The germline V gene has CDR1 KGHSH and CDR2 LQKENI. This CDR3 has 17 amino acids. J was trimmed by 6 bases and V by 4 bases; bases with no gene match: 10. CDR3 in DNA: TGTGCCAGCTCACTCTCGACTAGCGGGGGCCACCTCAATGAGCAGTTCTTC. Translation: CASSLSTSGGHLNEQFF.

As to this clone: This sample includes further DNA sequences coding for the same CDR3. The chain recombines TRBV7-9 with TRBJ2-3; tentatively, D is TRBD2 (5 bases). This CDR3 has 14 residues. The germline V gene encodes CDR1 SEHNR and CDR2 FQNEAQ (reference sequence). Trimming stripped 3 bases from V and 2 bases from J, with 9 bases between. This CDR3 is CASSLGVSTDTQYF. The DNA of the CDR3 is TGTGCCAGCAGCTTGGGAGTTTCCACAGATACGCAGTATTTT. The full variable domain, in which reference TRBV7-9 and TRBJ2-3 provide the parts outside the CDR3, is DTGVSQNPRHKITKRGQNVTFRCDPISEHNRLYWYRQTLGQGPEFLTYFQNEAQLEKSRLLSDRFSAERPKGSFSTLEIQRTEQGDSAMYLCASSLGVSTDTQYFGPGTRLTVL.